The source of this T cell receptor beta chain is a study of shared clonotypes between healthy human individuals. Whole-study findings and limits: Among donors, sharing of clonotypes was expected to be affected by sequencing depth.

In the CD4+ fraction, cells were divided into CD45RA+ naive and CD45RA-negative memory subsets. Details on this clone: Antigen unknown.

There are 14 residues in the CDR3. Looked up from germline, CDR1 is MDHEN and CDR2 is SYDVKM. The V end was cut by 1 base, the J end by 5 bases, with 10 bases between. Profiled with immunoSEQ multiplex PCR; TCRdb holds only in-frame clones, not every one. The data contain just over 2,000,000 clones, 85% to 95% of them singletons. This clonotype was obtained from a man between 18 and 29 years old in good health. This rearrangement joins TRBV28 to TRBJ2-3; D is ambiguous. Sequencing was carried out using naive CD4+ T cells sorted from blood. Noted subset: CD45RA+ positively selected. This CDR3 is CASSLLVAIDTQYF. Written as DNA, the CDR3 is TGTGCCAGCAGTTTATTGGTGGCTATAGATACGCAGTATTTT.